These 13 T cell receptor beta chains originate from one sample sequenced in a study of blood T cell repertoires in COVID-19. Measured with immunoSEQ multiplex PCR; TCRdb has only the in-frame clones, and not every one. Among around 60,000 clones listed, 70% to 90% were seen once. The sample taken for sequencing was peripheral blood. The receptors originated from a man aged 65-85 years with acute or convalescent COVID-19.

J is TRBJ1-5 and V is TRBV5-1; D possibly corresponds to TRBD1 (5 bases). The length of the CDR3 is 15 residues. V was trimmed by 0 bases and J by 1 base, leaving 8 bases between them. Germline values: CDR1 SGHRS, CDR2 YFSETQ. The CDR3: CASSLDAGSNQPQHF. Written as DNA, the CDR3 is TGCGCCAGCAGCTTGGACGCAGGGAGCAATCAGCCCCAGCATTTT. The full variable domain, rest sourced from reference TRBV5-1 and TRBJ1-5, is KAGVTQTPRYLIKTRGQQVTLSCSPISGHRSVSWYQQTPGQGLQFLFEYFSETQRNKGNFPGRFSGRQFSNSRSEMNVSTLELGDSALYLCASSLDAGSNQPQHFGDGTRLSIL.

The chain employs TRBV6-5 and TRBJ2-7, with 9 nucleotides matching TRBD1. The CDR3 contains 13 residues. Trimming cost V 7 bases and J 5 bases; bases outside gene matches: 6. CDR1 is MNHEY and CDR2 is SVGAGI in the germline V gene. The CDR3: CASTGTGINEQYF. CDR3 nucleotide sequence: TGTGCCAGCACCGGGACAGGGATCAACGAGCAGTACTTC.

The CDR3 DNA is TGTGCCAGCAGCGGTTACCAGGGATATCAGCCCCAGCATTTT. This sequence encodes CASSGYQGYQPQHF. The chain carries TRBV5-8 and TRBJ1-5, with D possibly being TRBD1 (5 bases). The germline gives CDR1 SGHTS, CDR2 YDEGEE. The V and J ends lost 4 bases and 5 bases respectively, with 13 bases between them. CDR3 length: 14 amino acids.

V is TRBV4-2 and J is TRBJ1-2; 7 bases match TRBD1. Germline V gene sequence: CDR1 LGHNA, CDR2 YNFKEQ. V trimming: 1 base; J trimming: 2 bases; junction bases outside the gene matches: 4. This CDR3 contains 15 residues. CDR3: CASSQGSQGNYGYTF. The CDR3 bases are TGTGCCAGCAGCCAAGGTTCACAGGGGAACTATGGCTACACCTTC.

This clone has a single count. The chain recombines TRBV28 with TRBJ1-4; TRBD1 aligns across 7 bases. CDR1 MDHEN and CDR2 SYDVKM come from the germline V gene. J was trimmed by 5 bases and V by 5 bases; bases with no gene match: 14. The CDR3 loop spans 17 amino acids. The CDR3 region is CASSPHLGQAENEKLFF. The CDR3 nucleotides are TGTGCCAGCAGTCCGCACCTAGGACAGGCCGAGAATGAAAAACTGTTTTTT.

The chain joins TRBV12-3 or TRBV12-4 to TRBJ2-1; 7 bases are shared with TRBD1. The CDR3 extends over 13 amino acids. After removal of 3 bases from V and 4 bases from J, the junction contained 0 bases not matched to a gene. CDR3 sequence: CASSLGQYNEQFF. CDR3 coding DNA: TGTGCCAGCAGTTTGGGACAGTACAATGAGCAGTTCTTC.

The CDR3, as DNA: TGTGCCAGCAGCAAGGGACAGGCCCGACGGGAGCAGTACTTC. Amino acids: CASSKGQARREQYF. V gene TRBV5-6 combines with J gene TRBJ2-7, with TRBD1 matching over 8 bases. The V gene's germline CDR1 is SGHDT and CDR2 YYEEEE. The CDR3 spans 14 residues. The V and J ends lost 4 bases and 7 bases, in that order; junction bases with no gene match: 10.

This sequence joins TRBV10-3 and TRBJ1-4; 9 bases are a match to TRBD1. CDR1 ENHRY and CDR2 SYGVKD come from the germline V gene. The CDR3 contains 14 residues. V shed 11 bases and J 8 bases; nucleotides not matched to a gene: 12. The CDR3 reads CASRKQGAAEKLFF. Written as DNA, the CDR3 is TGTGCCTCGCGGAAACAGGGGGCTGCCGAAAAACTGTTTTTT.

CDR3 protein: CATSTPMGTGSYNEQFF. CDR3 nucleotides: TGTGCCACCAGCACCCCAATGGGGACAGGGAGCTACAATGAGCAGTTCTTC. This chain connects TRBV15 to TRBJ2-1, with TRBD1 matching over 9 bases. The ends lost 4 bases at V and 3 bases at J; junction bases unmatched: 10. Germline-derived CDR1 and CDR2 are LNHNV and YYDKDF (reference sequence). The CDR3 contains 17 residues.

The chain links TRBV6-5 to TRBJ2-1, with D unclear. Germline loops: CDR1 MNHEY, CDR2 SVGAGI. This CDR3 contains 15 residues. V was clipped by 2 bases and J by 7 bases, with 15 bases between them. The CDR3 DNA sequence: TGTGCCAGCAGTTACAGGCCGTCCGCGGTTAATGAGCAGTTCTTC. It translates to CASSYRPSAVNEQFF.

The rearrangement links TRBV6-5 to TRBJ2-2; perhaps TRBD1 as D (6 bases). The CDR3 is made up of 15 amino acids. The germline V gene encodes CDR1 MNHEY and CDR2 SVGAGI. V was clipped by 6 bases and J by 0 bases, with 11 bases between them. CDR3 sequence reads: CASSRDRSNTGELFF. CDR3 DNA sequence: TGTGCCAGCAGCCGAGACAGGTCGAACACCGGGGAGCTGTTTTTT.

A single count supports this clone. The J gene is TRBJ1-1, the V gene TRBV6-5; a possible D gene is TRBD1 (5 bases). The length of the CDR3 is 15 residues. The V end was cut by 6 bases, the J end by 0 bases, with 14 bases between. Germline CDR1 MNHEY, CDR2 SVGAGI. CDR3 sequence reads: CASSPPGGVNTEAFF. The CDR3 region has the DNA TGTGCCAGCAGCCCACCGGGGGGGGTGAACACTGAAGCTTTCTTT.

The CDR3 coding sequence is TGCGCCAGCAGCCTACCCCGTACAGGGAGCGGCTACACCTTC. The encoded protein is CASSLPRTGSGYTF. The chain carries TRBV5-1 and TRBJ1-2; D possibly corresponds to TRBD1 (6 bases). The germline V gene has CDR1 SGHRS and CDR2 YFSETQ. V was pared by 4 bases and J by 8 bases, with 18 bases between. The length of the CDR3 is 14 residues.